A single sample gave rise to the 15 T cell receptor beta chains below, sequenced in a study of PD-L1 blockade in urothelial cancer. Time point reported: pretreatment peripheral blood. Repertoires were generated with immunoSEQ multiplex PCR, while TCRdb's copy carries only in-frame clones and drops some. The table has some 57,000 clones, more than 80% seen once. This sample comprised PBMCs, obtained around atezolizumab (anti-PD-L1) treatment. These receptors were obtained from a middle-aged man with urothelial cancer.

The chain couples TRBV5-1 to TRBJ1-6; 10 bases are a match to TRBD1. Germline CDR1 reads SGHRS; CDR2 reads YFSETQ. The CDR3 spans 19 residues. The V and J ends lost 3 bases and 6 bases, in that order; junction bases with no gene match: 15. This CDR3 is CASSSTILLRDRGNSPLHF. The CDR3 DNA reads as TGCGCCAGCAGCTCTACAATATTACTCCGGGACAGGGGTAATTCACCCCTCCACTTT. The complete variable domain, with remaining parts taken from reference TRBV5-1 and TRBJ1-6, reads KAGVTQTPRYLIKTRGQQVTLSCSPISGHRSVSWYQQTPGQGLQFLFEYFSETQRNKGNFPGRFSGRQFSNSRSEMNVSTLELGDSALYLCASSSTILLRDRGNSPLHFGNGTRLTVT.

The chain carries TRBV11-2 and TRBJ2-2, with TRBD1 identical over 11 bases. This CDR3 has 16 residues. Losses at the gene ends were 4 bases for V and 2 bases for J; bases not matched to a gene: 3. In germline, CDR1 is SGHAT, CDR2 FQNNGV. CDR3 in DNA: TGTGCCAGCAGCTGGGGACAGGGGGTAAACACCGGGGAGCTGTTTTTT. This gives the protein CASSWGQGVNTGELFF.

The chain joins TRBV18 to TRBJ2-7, with 7 nucleotides matching TRBD1. With V trimmed by 3 bases and J by 3 bases, 5 bases remained unmatched. CDR3 size: 14 residues. From germline, CDR1 is KGHSH and CDR2 LQKENI. The CDR3 loop is CASSPTGPIYEQYF. The DNA for the CDR3 is TGTGCCAGCTCACCGACAGGGCCGATCTACGAGCAGTACTTC.

The CDR3 sequence: CASSSLGLAGDEQYF. In DNA form, the CDR3 reads TGTGCCAGCAGCTCCTTAGGACTAGCGGGAGACGAGCAGTACTTC. V usage is TRBV5-4 and J usage is TRBJ2-7, with 13 bases that match TRBD2. Germline CDR1 SGHNT, CDR2 YYREEE (reference sequence). The length of the CDR3 is 15 residues. V trimming: 3 bases; J trimming: 5 bases; junction bases outside the gene matches: 5.

With regard to this clone: The final CDR3 position lacks the conserved phenylalanine or tryptophan, pointing to a likely read error. The rearrangement uses TRBV27 and TRBJ1-2, with 10 bases fitting TRBD1. CDR1 and CDR2 (germline): MNHEY, SMNVEV (reference sequence). With 7 bases clipped from V and 3 bases from J, the junction kept 8 bases outside the gene matches. This CDR3 has 15 residues. The CDR3 protein is CASTPSGQGHYGYTL. The CDR3 DNA is TGTGCCAGCACTCCCTCGGGACAGGGGCACTATGGCTACACCCTC.

V gene TRBV6-1 combines with J gene TRBJ2-7, with 11 bases that match TRBD2. Losses at the gene ends were 0 bases for V and 7 bases for J; bases not matched to a gene: 5. Germline CDR1 MNHNS, CDR2 SASEGT. The CDR3 has 15 residues. Written as DNA, the CDR3 is TGTGCCAGCAGTGAAGCGACTAGCGGGGACAGGGAGCAGTACTTC. Translation: CASSEATSGDREQYF.

The J gene is TRBJ2-7, the V gene TRBV7-2; D not resolved. CDR3 length: 14 residues. V dropped 2 bases and J dropped 2 bases, with 10 bases sitting between them. Germline CDR1 is SGHTA and CDR2 is FQGNSA. The CDR3 sequence is CASSLTEPPYEQYF. CDR3 DNA: TGTGCCAGCAGCTTAACGGAGCCCCCCTACGAGCAGTACTTC.

CDR3 sequence reads: CASSLLGGVSYEQYF. The CDR3 DNA sequence: TGTGCCAGCAGTTTGTTGGGCGGGGTCTCCTACGAGCAGTACTTC. J is TRBJ2-7 and V is TRBV27, with a tentative D call TRBD2 (6 bases). The CDR3 runs 15 residues. Trimming stripped 3 bases from V and 0 bases from J, with 12 bases between. Germline-derived CDR1 and CDR2 are MNHEY and SMNVEV (reference sequence).

This clone appeared a single time. This chain links TRBV30 with TRBJ2-5; the match to TRBD1 covers 7 bases. CDR1 and CDR2 from the germline V gene are GTSNPN and SVGIG (reference sequence). This CDR3 has 14 amino acids. The J segment lost 0 bases and the V segment lost 5 bases, leaving 6 bases of the junction unmatched. This CDR3 is CAWGGQRNQETQYF. For the CDR3, the DNA is TGTGCCTGGGGGGGACAGAGAAACCAAGAGACCCAGTACTTC.

J is TRBJ2-1 and V is TRBV11-2; perhaps TRBD2 as D (6 bases). The CDR3 length is 17 residues. Germline V CDR1 and CDR2: SGHAT, FQNNGV. The V end was cut by 5 bases, the J end by 0 bases, with 17 bases between. In nucleotides, the CDR3 is TGTGCCAGCAGCCCTAGCTACCGGGAGAGCTCCTACAATGAGCAGTTCTTC. As protein: CASSPSYRESSYNEQFF.

The V gene is TRBV5-1, the J gene TRBJ1-3; 8 positions match TRBD1. J was trimmed by 3 bases and V by 3 bases; bases with no gene match: 8. Germline values: CDR1 SGHRS, CDR2 YFSETQ. CDR3 length equals 16 residues. CDR3 nucleotides: TGCGCCAGCAGCTCCCGGGACAGGCCTAATGGAAACACCATATATTTT. Translation gives CASSSRDRPNGNTIYF.

The rearrangement joins TRBV5-4 to TRBJ2-7, with 8 bases identical to TRBD1. The CDR3 spans 15 residues. V lost 0 bases to trimming and J lost 2 bases; unmatched junction nucleotides: 4. CDR1 is SGHNT, CDR2 YYREEE, per germline (reference sequence). CDR3: CASSLEQGGTYEQYF. Written as DNA, the CDR3 is TGTGCCAGCAGCTTGGAACAGGGGGGAACCTACGAGCAGTACTTC.

The V gene is TRBV9, the J gene TRBJ2-6; D unclear. The CDR3 extends over 14 amino acids. The V gene's germline CDR1 is SGDLS and CDR2 YYNGEE. V was trimmed by 4 bases and J by 0 bases, leaving 5 bases between them. The CDR3 reads CASSPNSGANVLTF. The DNA for the CDR3 is TGTGCCAGCAGCCCAAACTCTGGGGCCAACGTCCTGACTTTC.

This clone was observed a handful of times. The V call is TRBV6-5, the J call TRBJ2-7, with a weak D call TRBD1 (6 bases). V lost 6 bases, J lost 3 bases, and 18 bases lay in between. The CDR3 loop spans 15 amino acids. CDR1 is MNHEY and CDR2 is SVGAGI in the germline V gene. The CDR3, as DNA: TGTGCCAGCAGAGAAAGAACAGGGAGAAGCTACGAGCAGTACTTC. This encodes CASRERTGRSYEQYF.

The chain couples TRBV19 to TRBJ2-7, with 8 bases lining up with TRBD1. Per the germline V gene, CDR1 is LNHDA and CDR2 is SQIVND (reference sequence). The CDR3 length is 14 residues. After removal of 5 bases from V and 4 bases from J, the junction contained 7 bases not matched to a gene. Here the CDR3 DNA reads TGTGCCAGTAGTTTTGGACAGGGACCTTACGAGCAGTACTTC. Its protein is CASSFGQGPYEQYF.